Below, 19 T cell receptor beta chains from the same sample are listed, as sequenced in a study of blood T cells in healthy people across ages (dated by TCRdb to between 2015 and 2017). Libraries were built with 5' RACE. Sequencing relied on an Illumina HiSeq 2500. The second PCR ran for roughly 7 to 11 cycles and used a J-beta primer mix along with a sample-barcoded 5' primer. TCRdb trimmed public reads at Q25 via fastp, called clones via MiXCR and kept in-frame beta chains. Each entry merges the rows of one CDR3 protein and shows their most common DNA and genes. The sample table shows roughly 680,000 distinct CDR3 sequences, and about 21% are seen once. About 3.6% of the sample belongs to the ten largest clones. The sample was blood. The receptors here all came from a man between 65 and 85 years old in good health.

This chain uses TRBV20-1 with TRBJ2-7; possibly TRBD1 for D (7 bases). Germline V lookup: CDR1 DFQATT, CDR2 SNEGSKA (reference sequence). This CDR3 spans 15 amino acids. Trimming took off 0 bases at V and 3 bases at J, with 15 bases between the two ends. CDR3: CSARDRQGGGYEQYF. In DNA, the CDR3 is TGCAGTGCTAGAGATAGGCAGGGGGGAGGCTACGAGCAGTACTTC.

The chain employs TRBV10-3 and TRBJ2-6, with D tentatively TRBD1 (5 bases). V was pared by 0 bases and J by 0 bases, with 9 bases between. The CDR3 covers 17 residues. Germline loops: CDR1 ENHRY, CDR2 SYGVKD. This CDR3 is CAISESTGGSGANVLTF. The CDR3 DNA follows: TGTGCCATCAGTGAGTCCACAGGCGGCTCTGGGGCCAACGTCCTGACTTTC.

The table lists this clonotype with a few counts. This could be a read error, since a much larger clone is one nucleotide away. V is TRBV3-1 and J is TRBJ2-7; 11 bases fit TRBD2. The CDR3 is 14 amino acids. Germline CDR1 reads LGHDT; CDR2 reads YNNKEL (reference sequence). The CDR3 DNA reads TGTGCCTGCAGCTACGGGACTAGCGGCTACGAGCAGTACTTC. Translation gives CACSYGTSGYEQYF.

The chain recombines TRBV29-1 with TRBJ2-5, with 8 bases lining up with TRBD1. The J call may be in error: the DNA end matches TRBJ2-1 better. The CDR3 consists of 14 residues. Germline CDR1 SQVTM, CDR2 ANQGSEA. For the CDR3, the DNA is TGCAGCGTTACCGGGACAGGTGGCTTGGATGAGCAGTTCTTC. Residues: CSVTGTGGLDEQFF.

This clonotype was counted only a few times. The rearrangement joins TRBV4-3 to TRBJ2-5; 8 bases match TRBD2. The CDR3 has 17 residues. Germline V gene sequence: CDR1 LGHNA, CDR2 YSLEER. V dropped 3 bases and J dropped 2; count of bases not matched to a gene: 11. DNA of the CDR3: TGCGCCAGCAGCCAGGACTCAGCGGGAGCTCGGCAAGAGACCCAGTACTTC. Translating gives CASSQDSAGARQETQYF.

The genes are TRBV7-9 and TRBJ1-4, with D possibly being TRBD1 (6 bases). Germline V lookup: CDR1 SEHNR, CDR2 FQNEAQ (reference sequence). The CDR3 consists of 16 residues. V was clipped by 1 base and J by 0 bases, with 9 bases between them. The CDR3 sequence: CASSLGDTPTNEKLFF. CDR3 nucleotides: TGTGCCAGCAGCTTAGGGGACACCCCAACTAATGAAAAACTGTTTTTT.

This clonotype was seen only a few times. This rearrangement joins TRBV6-1 to TRBJ2-5; 13 bases agree with TRBD2. The J call may be incorrect, as the DNA end agrees better with TRBJ2-1. The CDR3 runs 15 residues. Germline CDR1 MNHNS, CDR2 SASEGT. As DNA, the CDR3 is TGTGCCAGCAATGGACTAGCGGGAGTTCCGGGTGAGCAGTTCTTC. Protein: CASNGLAGVPGEQFF.

J is TRBJ2-1 and V is TRBV20-1; D possibly corresponds to TRBD2 (6 bases). Germline V gene data show CDR1 as DFQATT and CDR2 as SNEGSKA (reference sequence). CDR3 length: 15 amino acids. Trimming removed 0 bases from V and 6 bases from J, with 15 bases in between. For the CDR3, the DNA is TGCAGTGCTAGAGATTGGGCTCAGGAGGGCAATGAGCAGTTCTTC. Its protein product is CSARDWAQEGNEQFF.

The rearrangement uses TRBV6-2 or TRBV6-3 and TRBJ2-1, with D tentatively TRBD2 (5 bases). Germline-derived CDR1 and CDR2 are MNHEY and SVGEGT. The CDR3 contains 13 residues. Trimming removed 0 bases from V and 7 bases from J, with 7 bases in between. The CDR3 coding sequence is TGTGCCAGCAGTTACTCAGCGGTGAATGAGCAGTTCTTC. The encoded protein is CASSYSAVNEQFF.

The V and J genes are TRBV11-2 and TRBJ2-5; 7 nucleotides line up with TRBD2. The CDR3 totals 12 residues. The germline V gene has CDR1 SGHAT and CDR2 FQNNGV. Losses at the gene ends were 5 bases for V and 9 bases for J; bases not matched to a gene: 6. CDR3 loop: CASSQAGPSQYF. As DNA, the CDR3 is TGTGCCAGCAGCCAAGCGGGACCCTCCCAGTACTTC.

In its sample, this clonotype was seen a few times. For the CDR3, the DNA is TGCAGTGCCAAAACTGGGGGGGATCTGATCACAGATACGCAGTATTTT. This encodes CSAKTGGDLITDTQYF. The rearrangement links TRBV20-1 to TRBJ2-3, with TRBD2 matching 7 bases. CDR3 size: 16 residues. Looked up from germline, CDR1 is DFQATT and CDR2 is SNEGSKA (reference sequence). Germline trimming cut 6 bases from V and 2 bases from J; bases unmatched to any gene: 14.

This rearrangement joins TRBV28 to TRBJ2-5, with D unresolved. Germline lookup yields CDR1 MDHEN and CDR2 SYDVKM. The CDR3 is 13 amino acids. Trimming cost V 6 bases and J 5 bases, with 13 bases left between them. The chain's CDR3 is CASRPGWVETQYF. In DNA, the CDR3 is TGTGCCAGCAGGCCCGGCTGGGTGGAGACCCAGTACTTC.

This chain links TRBV12-3 or TRBV12-4 with TRBJ1-5; tentative D call: TRBD1 (6 bases). The CDR3 length is 16 residues. V lost 5 bases and J lost 0, with 14 bases in between. The DNA of the CDR3 is TGTGCCAGCAGTGCAACAGGGCGGGCTAGCAATCAGCCCCAGCATTTT. Amino acids: CASSATGRASNQPQHF.

This clonotype was picked up many times. The CDR3 sequence: CASSVPRDKAYEQYF. Written as DNA, the CDR3 is TGTGCCAGCAGTGTCCCTCGGGACAAAGCCTACGAGCAGTACTTC. The rearrangement joins TRBV28 to TRBJ2-7; D perhaps matches TRBD1 (6 bases). This CDR3 comprises 15 residues. V lost 5 bases and J lost 2, with 16 bases in between. Germline CDR1 and CDR2: MDHEN and SYDVKM. The whole variable domain, filled in from reference TRBV28 and TRBJ2-7, reads DVKVTQSSRYLVKRTGEKVFLECVQDMDHENMFWYRQDPGLGLRLIYFSYDVKMKEKGDIPEGYSVSREKKERFSLILESASTNQTSMYLCASSVPRDKAYEQYFGPGTRLTVT.

This chain connects TRBV15 to TRBJ1-4; D remains ambiguous. In germline, CDR1 is LNHNV, CDR2 YYDKDF (reference sequence). The CDR3 has 13 residues. V dropped 5 bases and J dropped 7 bases, with 11 bases sitting between them. The CDR3 DNA reads as TGTGCCACCAGCTGGAGCAATGGTGAAAAACTGTTTTTT. It codes for CATSWSNGEKLFF.

The V gene is TRBV7-2, the J gene TRBJ2-5; TRBD1 might be the D (7 bases). CDR3 length: 15 residues. Trimming left V 5 bases short and J 0 bases short, with 13 bases between. CDR1 SGHTA and CDR2 FQGNSA come from the germline V gene. This CDR3 is CASSPQGRYQETQYF. Here the CDR3 DNA reads TGTGCCAGCAGCCCACAGGGGAGGTACCAAGAGACCCAGTACTTC.

The genes are TRBV11-1 and TRBJ1-1; D is possibly TRBD1 (5 bases). The V gene's germline CDR1 is SGHAT and CDR2 FQDESV (reference sequence). The germline V and J ends were trimmed by 1 base and 0 bases, with 9 bases remaining between them. CDR3 length equals 15 residues. As DNA, the CDR3 is TGTGCCAGCAGCTTAGGGGACGACTTGAACACTGAAGCTTTCTTT. It is translated as CASSLGDDLNTEAFF.

This clonotype showed up many times. The chain has TRBV28 and TRBJ2-4; tentatively, D is TRBD2 (5 bases). Germline V CDR1 and CDR2: MDHEN, SYDVKM. V lost 6 bases, J lost 0 bases, and 18 bases lay in between. The CDR3 contains 17 residues. The CDR3 is CASSLVVGDVAKNIQYF. The CDR3 bases are TGTGCCAGCAGCCTCGTCGTGGGAGACGTAGCCAAAAACATTCAGTACTTC.

The V call is TRBV12-3 or TRBV12-4, the J call TRBJ1-4, with D unclear. The CDR3 totals 12 residues. The V and J ends lost 3 bases and 7 bases respectively, with 6 bases between them. In DNA form, the CDR3 reads TGTGCCAGCAGTTTCCCGGGTGAAAAACTGTTTTTT. It specifies CASSFPGEKLFF.